The 6 T cell receptor beta chains given below trace back to one sample, sequenced in a study of blood T cell repertoires in COVID-19. Clones were read by immunoSEQ multiplex PCR, and TCRdb kept only the in-frame ones, dropping some. The table lists about 130,000 clones, 70% to 80% of them singletons. The sample comprised peripheral blood. The receptors come from a man aged 35-49 years with active or convalescent COVID-19.

This clone was seen a single time. Germline is not matched at one junction end, which may reflect a read error. V and J are TRBV28 and TRBJ1-2; no clear D. The germline V gene encodes CDR1 MDHEN and CDR2 SYDVKM. This CDR3 comprises 13 residues. DNA for the CDR3: TGTGCCAGCGGGGAGGACTATCGGGGTGAACCTTCTTTC. Translating gives CASGEDYRGEPSF.

The chain combines TRBV19 with TRBJ2-7, with D possibly matching TRBD1 (6 bases). The CDR3 consists of 15 residues. The V end lost 4 bases, the J end lost 5 bases, and 18 bases lay between the germline ends. CDR1 LNHDA and CDR2 SQIVND come from the germline V gene (reference sequence). CDR3 sequence: CASSTGLGAVNEQYF. In DNA form, the CDR3 reads TGTGCCAGTAGTACGGGGTTGGGGGCTGTGAACGAGCAGTACTTC.

The rearrangement uses TRBV12-3 or TRBV12-4 and TRBJ1-5; D is undetermined. The CDR3 has 13 residues. Between the trimmed V and J ends, which lost 3 bases and 3 bases, there was a span of 6 bases. The CDR3 here is CASSLGINQPQHF. CDR3 nucleotides: TGTGCCAGCAGTTTGGGCATCAATCAGCCCCAGCATTTT.

The gene calls are TRBV4-1 and TRBJ2-2; 8 nucleotides agree with TRBD1. The length of the CDR3 is 15 residues. Germline CDR1 is MGHRA and CDR2 is YSYEKL. After removal of 4 bases from V and 5 bases from J, the junction contained 6 bases not matched to a gene. The chain's CDR3 is CASSRTGILTGELFF. The DNA for the CDR3 is TGCGCCAGCAGCCGGACAGGGATATTGACCGGGGAGCTGTTTTTT.

The chain uses TRBV7-9 and TRBJ1-2; D call uncertain. CDR1 is SEHNR, CDR2 FQNEAQ, per germline (reference sequence). The CDR3 has 14 amino acids. With 4 bases removed from V and 0 bases from J, the gap between germline ends came to 9 bases. In DNA, the CDR3 is TGTGCCAGCAGCTCGGTACTTGCTAACTATGGCTACACCTTC. Amino acid sequence: CASSSVLANYGYTF.

The gene calls are TRBV30 and TRBJ1-1, with 8 positions matching TRBD1. From germline, CDR1 is GTSNPN and CDR2 SVGIG (reference sequence). The CDR3 runs to 13 residues. V gave up 4 bases and J gave up 3 bases; unmatched junction bases: 4. The CDR3 sequence is CAWTTGVDTEAFF. The CDR3 bases are TGTGCCTGGACGACAGGGGTGGACACTGAAGCTTTCTTT.